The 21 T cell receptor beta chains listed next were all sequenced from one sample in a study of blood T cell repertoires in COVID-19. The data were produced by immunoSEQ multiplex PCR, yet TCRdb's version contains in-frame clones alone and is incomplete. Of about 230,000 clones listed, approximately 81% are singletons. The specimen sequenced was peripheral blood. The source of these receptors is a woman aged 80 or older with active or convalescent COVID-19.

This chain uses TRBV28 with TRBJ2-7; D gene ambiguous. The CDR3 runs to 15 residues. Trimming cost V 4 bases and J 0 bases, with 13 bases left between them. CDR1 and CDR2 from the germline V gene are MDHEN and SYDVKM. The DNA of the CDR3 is TGTGCCAGCAGTTCCGTCCGAGCATACTCCTACGAGCAGTACTTC. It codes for CASSSVRAYSYEQYF.

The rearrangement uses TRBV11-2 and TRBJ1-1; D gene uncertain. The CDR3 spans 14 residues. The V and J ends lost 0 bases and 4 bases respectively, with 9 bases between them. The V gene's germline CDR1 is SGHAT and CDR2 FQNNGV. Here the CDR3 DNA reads TGTGCCAGCAGCTTAGATGGTTCGGGCACTGAAGCTTTCTTT. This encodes CASSLDGSGTEAFF.

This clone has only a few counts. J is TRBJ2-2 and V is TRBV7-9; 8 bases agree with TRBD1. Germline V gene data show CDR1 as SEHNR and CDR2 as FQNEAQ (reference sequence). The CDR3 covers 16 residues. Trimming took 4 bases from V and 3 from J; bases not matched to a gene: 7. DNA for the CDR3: TGTGCCAGCAGCTACCTGGGACAGGAGTACACCGGGGAGCTGTTTTTT. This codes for CASSYLGQEYTGELFF.

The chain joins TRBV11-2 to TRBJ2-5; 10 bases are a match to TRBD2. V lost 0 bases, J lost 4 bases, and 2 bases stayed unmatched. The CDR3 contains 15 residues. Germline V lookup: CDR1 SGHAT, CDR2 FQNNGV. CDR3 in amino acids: CASSLDSGRRETQYF. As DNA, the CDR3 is TGTGCCAGCAGCTTAGATAGCGGGAGGCGAGAGACCCAGTACTTC.

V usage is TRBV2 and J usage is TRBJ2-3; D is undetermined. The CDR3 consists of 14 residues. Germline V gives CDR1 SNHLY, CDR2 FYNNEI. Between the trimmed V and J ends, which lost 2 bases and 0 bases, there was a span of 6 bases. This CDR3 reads CASSELISTDTQYF. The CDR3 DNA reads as TGTGCCAGCAGTGAACTTATTAGCACAGATACGCAGTATTTT. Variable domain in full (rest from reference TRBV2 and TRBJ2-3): EPEVTQTPSHQVTQMGQEVILRCVPISNHLYFYWYRQILGQKVEFLVSFYNNEISEKSEIFDDQFSVERPDGSNFTLKIRSTKLEDSAMYFCASSELISTDTQYFGPGTRLTVL.

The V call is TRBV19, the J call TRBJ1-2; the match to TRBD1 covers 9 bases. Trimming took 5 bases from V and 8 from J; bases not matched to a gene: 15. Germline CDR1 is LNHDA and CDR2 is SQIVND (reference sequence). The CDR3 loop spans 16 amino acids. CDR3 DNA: TGTGCCAGTAGTGGAATACGGGACAGGGCTTCGTGGGGCTACACCTTC. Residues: CASSGIRDRASWGYTF.

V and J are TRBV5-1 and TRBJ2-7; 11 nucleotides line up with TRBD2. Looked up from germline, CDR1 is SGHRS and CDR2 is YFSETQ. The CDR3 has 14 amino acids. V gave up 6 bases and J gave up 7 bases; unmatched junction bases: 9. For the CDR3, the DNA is TGCGCCAGCACCTCAACTAGCGGGAGCATGGAGCAGTACTTC. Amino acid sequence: CASTSTSGSMEQYF. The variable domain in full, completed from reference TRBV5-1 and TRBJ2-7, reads KAGVTQTPRYLIKTRGQQVTLSCSPISGHRSVSWYQQTPGQGLQFLFEYFSETQRNKGNFPGRFSGRQFSNSRSEMNVSTLELGDSALYLCASTSTSGSMEQYFGPGTRLTVT.

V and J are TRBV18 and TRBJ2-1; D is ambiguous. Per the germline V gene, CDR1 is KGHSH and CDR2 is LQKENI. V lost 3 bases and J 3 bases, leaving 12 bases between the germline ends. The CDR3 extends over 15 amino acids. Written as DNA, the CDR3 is TGTGCCAGCTCACCTCAATCAGGAAACTACAATGAGCAGTTCTTC. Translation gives CASSPQSGNYNEQFF.

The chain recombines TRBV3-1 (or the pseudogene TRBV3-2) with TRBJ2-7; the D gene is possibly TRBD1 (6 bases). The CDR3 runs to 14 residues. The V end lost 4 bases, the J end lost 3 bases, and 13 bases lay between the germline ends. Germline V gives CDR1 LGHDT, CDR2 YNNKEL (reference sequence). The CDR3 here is CASSPGQTNYEQYF. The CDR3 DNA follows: TGTGCCAGCAGCCCTGGACAGACCAACTACGAGCAGTACTTC.

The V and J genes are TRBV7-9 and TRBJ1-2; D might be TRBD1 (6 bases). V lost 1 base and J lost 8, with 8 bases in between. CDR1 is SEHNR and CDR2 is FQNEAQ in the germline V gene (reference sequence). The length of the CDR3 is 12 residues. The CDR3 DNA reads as TGTGCCAGCAGCTTAGAAGGGGGAGGCTACACCTTC. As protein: CASSLEGGGYTF.

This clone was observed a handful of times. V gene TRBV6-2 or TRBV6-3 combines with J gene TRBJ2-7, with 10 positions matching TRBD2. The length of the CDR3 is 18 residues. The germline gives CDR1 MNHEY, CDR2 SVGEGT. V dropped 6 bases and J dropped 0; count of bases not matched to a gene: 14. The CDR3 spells CASSTGLADTYASYEQYF. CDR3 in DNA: TGTGCCAGCAGCACCGGACTAGCGGATACGTACGCCTCCTACGAGCAGTACTTC.

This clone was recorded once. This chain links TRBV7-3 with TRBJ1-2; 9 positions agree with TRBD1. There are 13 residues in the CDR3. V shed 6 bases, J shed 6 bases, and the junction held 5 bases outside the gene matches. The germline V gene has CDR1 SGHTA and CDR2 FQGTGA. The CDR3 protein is CASSPGTGNGYTF. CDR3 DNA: TGTGCCAGCAGTCCTGGGACAGGGAATGGCTACACCTTC.

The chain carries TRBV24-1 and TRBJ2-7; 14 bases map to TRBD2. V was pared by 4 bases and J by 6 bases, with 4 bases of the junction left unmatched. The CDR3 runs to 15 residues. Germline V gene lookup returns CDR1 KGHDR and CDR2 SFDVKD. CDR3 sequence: CATSDGTSGGGEQYF. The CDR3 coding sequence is TGTGCCACCAGTGACGGGACTAGCGGGGGAGGCGAGCAGTACTTC.

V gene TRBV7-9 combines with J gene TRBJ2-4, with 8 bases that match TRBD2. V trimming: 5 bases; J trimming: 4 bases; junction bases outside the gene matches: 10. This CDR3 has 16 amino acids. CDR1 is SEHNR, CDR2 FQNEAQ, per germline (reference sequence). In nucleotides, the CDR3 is TGTGCCAGCAGCCCAGATTTACTAGCGGTGAAAAACATTCAGTACTTC. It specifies CASSPDLLAVKNIQYF.

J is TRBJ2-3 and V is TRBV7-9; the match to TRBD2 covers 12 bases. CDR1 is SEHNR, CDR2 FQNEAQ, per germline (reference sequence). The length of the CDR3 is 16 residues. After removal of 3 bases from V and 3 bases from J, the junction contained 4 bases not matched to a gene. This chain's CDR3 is CASSFRTSGETDTQYF. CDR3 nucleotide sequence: TGTGCCAGCAGCTTCCGGACTAGCGGGGAGACAGATACGCAGTATTTT.

This CDR3 is CASSLPLAGTYEQYF. CDR3 nucleotide sequence: TGTGCCAGCAGCTTACCATTAGCGGGAACGTACGAGCAGTACTTC. The genes are TRBV7-2 and TRBJ2-7; 8 nucleotides agree with TRBD2. From germline, CDR1 is SGHTA and CDR2 FQGNSA. Trimming removed 2 bases from V and 4 bases from J; junction bases left unmatched: 7. The CDR3 spans 15 residues.

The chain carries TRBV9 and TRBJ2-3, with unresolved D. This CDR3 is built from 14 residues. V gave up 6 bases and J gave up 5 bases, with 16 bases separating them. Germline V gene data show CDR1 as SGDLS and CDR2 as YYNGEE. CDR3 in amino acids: CASTPGAVKDTQYF. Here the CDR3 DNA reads TGTGCCAGCACCCCGGGTGCGGTGAAAGATACGCAGTATTTT.

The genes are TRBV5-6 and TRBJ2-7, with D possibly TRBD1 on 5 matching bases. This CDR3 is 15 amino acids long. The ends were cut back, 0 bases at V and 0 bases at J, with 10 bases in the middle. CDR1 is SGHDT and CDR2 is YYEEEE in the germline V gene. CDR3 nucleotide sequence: TGTGCCAGCAGCTTGGGGGGCCGAAGCTCCTACGAGCAGTACTTC. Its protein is CASSLGGRSSYEQYF.

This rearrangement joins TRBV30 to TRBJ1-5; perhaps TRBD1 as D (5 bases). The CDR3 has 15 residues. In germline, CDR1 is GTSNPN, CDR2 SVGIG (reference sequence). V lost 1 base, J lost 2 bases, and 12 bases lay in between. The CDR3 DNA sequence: TGTGCCTGGAGTGCAGGGTTCATCGGCAATCAGCCCCAGCATTTT. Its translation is CAWSAGFIGNQPQHF. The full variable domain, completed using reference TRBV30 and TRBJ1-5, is SQTIHQWPATLVQPVGSPLSLECTVEGTSNPNLYWYRQAAGRGLQLLFYSVGIGQISSEVPQNLSASRPQDRQFILSSKKLLLSDSGFYLCAWSAGFIGNQPQHFGDGTRLSIL.

CDR3 coding DNA: TGTGCCAGCAGCTCCTACAATCAGCCCCAGCATTTT. Translated, it gives CASSSYNQPQHF. The chain couples TRBV7-2 to TRBJ1-5; D not resolved. The CDR3 has 12 residues. CDR1 and CDR2 from the germline V gene are SGHTA and FQGNSA. The V end lost 4 bases, the J end lost 3 bases, and 4 bases lay between the germline ends.

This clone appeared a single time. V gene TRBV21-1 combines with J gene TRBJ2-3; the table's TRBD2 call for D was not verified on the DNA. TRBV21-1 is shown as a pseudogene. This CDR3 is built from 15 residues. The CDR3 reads CASSKECGGTDTQYF. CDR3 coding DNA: TGTGCCAGCAGCAAAGAGTGCGGGGGCACAGATACGCAGTATTTT.